This TCR beta chain was found in a study of Graves' ophthalmopathy and Graves' hyperthyroidism. Findings and limits, study-wide: Most clonotypes expanded in thyroid above 0.001 frequency were present in blood too. The 13-signature model separated ophthalmopathy from stable hyperthyroidism at around 86% sensitivity and around 80% specificity.

Amplifying from RNA transcripts, the study obtained TCR beta CDR3 regions. The first-round RT-PCR employed HTBI primers together with the Qiagen OneStep RT-PCR kit. A multiplex PCR was then performed as the second round. TCRdb re-analysed the multiplex PCR reads in MiXCR, keeping a single row per CDR3 protein. The repertoire holds roughly 600,000 distinct CDR3 sequences, with roughly 39% as singletons. The CDR3 consists of 15 residues. J lost 2 bases, V lost 4 bases, and 5 bases had no gene match. Germline assignment: CDR1 SQVTM and CDR2 ANQGSEA. In the case of this clonotype: The antigen remains undetermined.

This TCR came from an adult man with Graves' hyperthyroidism. This chain joins TRBV29-1 and TRBJ1-2; TRBD1 agrees at 12 bases. Sequenced: peripheral blood or thyroid tissue (not recorded which). CDR3 amino acids: CSVGGTGGGNYGYTF. The CDR3 nucleotides are TGCAGCGTTGGGGGGACAGGGGGCGGAAACTATGGCTACACCTTC.